The source of this T cell receptor (beta chain) is a study of blood T cell repertoires in COVID-19. Study information: COVID-19 samples collected from the United States, Italy and Spain covered acute and convalescent phases.

Only in-frame clones appear in the TCRdb table, and some are missing; sequencing was by immunoSEQ multiplex PCR. The sample includes about 210,000 clones, 80% to 90% of them seen just once. J was trimmed by 1 base and V by 1 base; bases with no gene match: 3. Per the germline V gene, CDR1 is GTSNPN and CDR2 is SVGIG (reference sequence). CDR3 length equals 15 residues. The receptor was isolated from a woman between 45 and 65 years old with active or convalescent COVID-19. Specimen: peripheral blood. This sequence joins TRBV30 and TRBJ2-7; 11 bases match TRBD2. DNA for the CDR3: TGTGCCTGGAGTGGGGGACTAGCGGAGTCCTACGAGCAGTACTTC. This translates into CAWSGGLAESYEQYF.